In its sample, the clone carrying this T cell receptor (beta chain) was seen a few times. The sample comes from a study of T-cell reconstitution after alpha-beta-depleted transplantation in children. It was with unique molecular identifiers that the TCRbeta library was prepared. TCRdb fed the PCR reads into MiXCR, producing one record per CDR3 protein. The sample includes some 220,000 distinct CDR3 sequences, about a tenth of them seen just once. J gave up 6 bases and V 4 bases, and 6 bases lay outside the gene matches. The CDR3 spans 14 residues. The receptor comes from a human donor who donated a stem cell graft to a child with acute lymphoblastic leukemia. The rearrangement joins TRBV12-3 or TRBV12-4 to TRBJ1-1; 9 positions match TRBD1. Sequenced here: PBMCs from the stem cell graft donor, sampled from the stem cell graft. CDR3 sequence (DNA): TGTGCCAGCAGTTCCCACAGGGGGCGAGCTGAAGCTTTCTTT. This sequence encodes CASSSHRGRAEAFF.